Listed here is a single TCR beta chain. Its antigen remains unknown. As defined, naive CD8 cells were CD45RO-negative and positively selected for CCR7, with terminally differentiated effector memory CD45RA+ cells excluded. The authors' processing: Without quality scores, immunoSEQ junctional reads could not be filtered like full-length reads. The repertoire was sequenced with immunoSEQ multiplex PCR; TCRdb's copy has only in-frame clones and lacks some. V and J calls and clone size are copied from that table; D and trimming were computed from the DNA. The table shows hundreds of thousands of clones, with 95% to 97% occurring only once. This sample is part of a study of shared clonotypes between healthy human individuals. Study summary: Researchers assigned three CD4 naive, three CD4 memory, two CD8 naive and one CD8 memory plate to each donor.

Points from the study as a whole: What naive subsets generally showed was a larger estimated richness than memory subsets showed. Generation probability values for non-shared clonotypes were lower than those for clonotypes shared by all four donors.

The sequence was collected from a woman younger than 45 in good health. Source material: naive CD8+ T cells sorted from blood.

The CDR3 reads CASSRTGLANYEQYF. CDR3 bases: TGTGCCAGCAGCCGAACTGGACTAGCGAACTACGAGCAGTACTTC. The chain carries TRBV7-9 and TRBJ2-7, with 9 bases matching TRBD2. CDR1 is SEHNR and CDR2 is FQNEAQ in the germline V gene (reference sequence). Germline trimming cut 5 bases from V and 3 bases from J; bases unmatched to any gene: 8. The CDR3 spans 15 residues.